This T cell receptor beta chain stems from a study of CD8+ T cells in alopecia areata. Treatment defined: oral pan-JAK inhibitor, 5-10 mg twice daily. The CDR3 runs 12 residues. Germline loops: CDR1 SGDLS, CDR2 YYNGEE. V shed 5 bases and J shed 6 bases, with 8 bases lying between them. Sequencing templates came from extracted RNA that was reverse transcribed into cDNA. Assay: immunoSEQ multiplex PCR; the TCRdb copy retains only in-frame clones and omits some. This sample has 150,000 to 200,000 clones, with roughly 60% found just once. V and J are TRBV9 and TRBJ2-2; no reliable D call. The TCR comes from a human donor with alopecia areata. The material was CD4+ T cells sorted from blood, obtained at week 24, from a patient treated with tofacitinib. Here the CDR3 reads CASSDRPGELFF. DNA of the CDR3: TGTGCCAGCAGTGACCGCCCCGGGGAGCTGTTTTTT.